Following are 19 T cell receptor beta chains from one sample sequenced in a study of PD-L1 blockade in urothelial cancer. Described time point: pretreatment peripheral blood. Method: immunoSEQ multiplex PCR; TCRdb's copy keeps in-frame clones and lacks some. The sample records over 100,000 clones, approximately 84% being singletons. The sample was PBMCs, taken around atezolizumab (anti-PD-L1) treatment. The receptors stem from a man aged 50-60 years with urothelial cancer.

The rearrangement links TRBV10-3 to TRBJ2-1; D gene uncertain. Germline CDR1 ENHRY, CDR2 SYGVKD. Trimming left V 2 bases short and J 3 bases short, with 5 bases between. The CDR3 runs to 13 residues. For the CDR3, the DNA is TGTGCCATCAGTGAGGAGGTCTACAATGAGCAGTTCTTC. Translation gives CAISEEVYNEQFF.

This clone has just a few counts. V is TRBV5-6 and J is TRBJ2-1, with D possibly matching TRBD1 (6 bases). Germline assignment: CDR1 SGHDT and CDR2 YYEEEE. The CDR3 spans 15 residues. Trimming removed 5 bases from V and 10 bases from J, with 22 bases in between. The CDR3 sequence is CASRETGQGDGEQFF. Here the CDR3 DNA reads TGTGCCAGCAGGGAAACGGGACAAGGTGACGGCGAGCAGTTCTTC.

The rearrangement links TRBV27 to TRBJ1-2; a possible D gene is TRBD1 (5 bases). From germline, CDR1 is MNHEY and CDR2 SMNVEV (reference sequence). Deletions cut 4 bases from V and 1 base from J, with 10 bases between. This CDR3 region has 14 residues. As DNA, the CDR3 is TGTGCCAGCAGTTCCAGGGCCCTTAACTATGGCTACACCTTC. Translating gives CASSSRALNYGYTF.

The chain employs TRBV19 and TRBJ2-5; TRBD2 agrees at 10 bases. The CDR3 has 14 amino acids. Looked up from germline, CDR1 is LNHDA and CDR2 is SQIVND (reference sequence). With 0 bases clipped from V and 6 bases from J, the junction kept 1 base outside the gene matches. CDR3: CASSIELAGQTQYF. The DNA for the CDR3 is TGTGCCAGTAGTATAGAACTAGCGGGGCAGACCCAGTACTTC.

The chain links TRBV6-6 to TRBJ2-7; TRBD2 aligns across 12 bases. Germline V gene lookup returns CDR1 MNHNY and CDR2 SVGAGI (reference sequence). The V gene end was trimmed by 7 bases and the J gene end by 3 bases; junction bases not matched to a gene: 4. There are 14 residues in the CDR3. The CDR3 nucleotides read TGTGCCAGCACCCTGACTAGCGGGAGCTACGAGCAGTACTTC. Its protein product is CASTLTSGSYEQYF.

The chain employs TRBV9 and TRBJ2-5; 9 nucleotides align to TRBD2. The junction had 0 bases not matched to a gene; V was cut back by 0 bases and J by 3 bases. Germline values: CDR1 SGDLS, CDR2 YYNGEE. The CDR3 length is 14 residues. CDR3 region: CASSVGGREETQYF. CDR3 nucleotides: TGTGCCAGCAGCGTAGGCGGGAGGGAAGAGACCCAGTACTTC.

The rearrangement uses TRBV5-1 and TRBJ2-1, with 12 bases identical to TRBD2. The CDR3 loop spans 15 amino acids. Germline CDR1 SGHRS, CDR2 YFSETQ. V was pared by 3 bases and J by 9 bases, with 7 bases of the junction left unmatched. Here the CDR3 DNA reads TGCGCCAGCAGCTCCGGACTAGCGGGAAGCTTTGAGCAGTTCTTC. Translated: CASSSGLAGSFEQFF.

This clone was observed a single time. The chain is built from TRBV14 and TRBJ2-7; the D is unclear. V lost 4 bases and J lost 5, with 15 bases in between. The CDR3 covers 14 residues. The germline gives CDR1 SGHDN, CDR2 FVKESK. CDR3 DNA sequence: TGTGCCAGCAGCCCCGACTGGGTTGGAGACGAGCAGTACTTC. This sequence encodes CASSPDWVGDEQYF.

This sequence joins TRBV5-8 and TRBJ2-7; perhaps TRBD1 as D (5 bases). CDR1 SGHTS and CDR2 YDEGEE come from the germline V gene. This CDR3 spans 17 amino acids. V was cut by 4 bases and J by 3 bases, with 23 bases left in between. In nucleotides, the CDR3 is TGTGCCAGCAGCCTCCGAAAATTGACAGCCTTTTACTACGAGCAGTACTTC. Protein: CASSLRKLTAFYYEQYF.

The chain employs TRBV6-5 and TRBJ1-5; maybe TRBD1 (6 bases). The CDR3 covers 14 residues. Germline CDR1 MNHEY, CDR2 SVGAGI. Trimming removed 5 bases at V and 6 bases at J, with 14 bases between. In nucleotides, the CDR3 is TGTGCCAGCAGTGGAACAGGGCCAGGTCAGCCCCAGCATTTT. It translates to CASSGTGPGQPQHF.

V is TRBV5-1 and J is TRBJ1-1, with D unclear. Trimming took off 5 bases at V and 6 bases at J, with 8 bases between the two ends. The CDR3 contains 11 residues. Germline assignment: CDR1 SGHRS and CDR2 YFSETQ. The DNA for the CDR3 is TGCGCCAGCAGTTCGTCTTCTGAAGCTTTCTTT. Translating gives CASSSSSEAFF.

The chain has TRBV11-1 and TRBJ2-7; perhaps TRBD2 as D (5 bases). CDR3 size: 15 residues. Trimming shortened V by 1 base and J by 4 bases, and 14 bases separated the two germline ends. Per the germline V gene, CDR1 is SGHAT and CDR2 is FQDESV (reference sequence). CDR3: CASSLDRDAEYEQYF. The CDR3 region has the DNA TGTGCCAGCAGCTTAGACCGGGATGCTGAATACGAGCAGTACTTC.

The chain links TRBV7-2 to TRBJ2-5; 9 bases are a match to TRBD2. Trimming at V came to 5 bases and at J to 5 bases, leaving 9 bases not matched to a gene. Germline V gene lookup returns CDR1 SGHTA and CDR2 FQGNSA. This CDR3 contains 15 residues. The CDR3 nucleotides are TGTGCCAGCAGCCCCAATTATAGCGGGAGCGAGACCCAGTACTTC. Translating gives CASSPNYSGSETQYF. The complete variable domain, with remaining parts taken from reference TRBV7-2 and TRBJ2-5, reads GAGVSQSPSNKVTEKGKDVELRCDPISGHTALYWYRQSLGQGLEFLIYFQGNSAPDKSGLPSDRFSAERTGGSVSTLTIQRTQQEDSAVYLCASSPNYSGSETQYFGPGTRLLVL.

The chain joins TRBV27 to TRBJ1-6; D call uncertain. The germline gives CDR1 MNHEY, CDR2 SMNVEV (reference sequence). Trimming stripped 10 bases from V and 0 bases from J, with 10 bases between. This CDR3 spans 14 amino acids. DNA for the CDR3: TGTGCCACGGCCGGGAGCTCCTATAATTCACCCCTCCACTTT. It translates to CATAGSSYNSPLHF.

J is TRBJ2-5 and V is TRBV18; D gene unclear. V lost 2 bases to trimming and J lost 0 bases, with 7 bases between them. CDR1 and CDR2 (germline): KGHSH, LQKENI. This CDR3 has 14 amino acids. The CDR3 reads CASSPIQNQETQYF. The CDR3, as DNA: TGTGCCAGCTCACCAATACAGAACCAAGAGACCCAGTACTTC.

The chain recombines TRBV7-2 with TRBJ2-1; 8 bases fit TRBD2. From germline, CDR1 is SGHTA and CDR2 FQGNSA. This CDR3 spans 15 amino acids. Trimming removed 7 bases from V and 7 bases from J; junction bases left unmatched: 12. The CDR3: CASNPRGGLGNEQFF. In nucleotides, the CDR3 is TGTGCCAGCAACCCCCGGGGGGGACTGGGGAATGAGCAGTTCTTC.

This sequence joins TRBV15 and TRBJ2-1, with 9 bases that match TRBD1. The CDR3 loop spans 16 amino acids. V lost 1 base and J lost 8; bases outside the gene matches: 9. From germline, CDR1 is LNHNV and CDR2 YYDKDF (reference sequence). CDR3 loop: CATSRVMGQGLDEQFF. The CDR3 coding sequence is TGTGCCACCAGCAGAGTAATGGGACAGGGTCTCGATGAGCAGTTCTTC.

This clone was detected a few times. This rearrangement joins TRBV5-6 to TRBJ2-1; TRBD2 matches 9 bases. Germline CDR1 is SGHDT and CDR2 is YYEEEE. This CDR3 has 19 amino acids. V lost 3 bases and J lost 1; bases outside the gene matches: 14. As DNA, the CDR3 is TGTGCCAGCAGCTCCAGGACGCTAGCGGGAATTTCTTCCTACAATGAGCAGTTCTTC. Its translation: CASSSRTLAGISSYNEQFF. Full variable domain (missing parts from reference TRBV5-6 and TRBJ2-1): DAGVTQSPTHLIKTRGQQVTLRCSPKSGHDTVSWYQQALGQGPQFIFQYYEEEERQRGNFPDRFSGHQFPNYSSELNVNALLLGDSALYLCASSSRTLAGISSYNEQFFGPGTRLTVL.

The V gene is TRBV6-5, the J gene TRBJ2-7; 8 bases line up with TRBD1. The germline gives CDR1 MNHEY, CDR2 SVGAGI. The CDR3 length is 13 residues. V lost 6 bases and J lost 6; bases outside the gene matches: 7. Here the CDR3 reads CASRGTGSPEQYF. CDR3 in DNA: TGTGCCAGCAGAGGGACAGGTTCGCCCGAGCAGTACTTC.